The 11 T cell receptor beta chains in this list originate from one sample, sequenced in a study of T cell clonality in common variable immunodeficiency (dated by TCRdb to the mid-2010s). Library preparation used the immunoSEQ multiplex PCR assay. This is the immuneACCESS table as TCRdb keeps it, with only in-frame sequences that have V and J called. A part of the clones is gone; compared with another copy, unresolved V genes explain less than half, and the rest is unexplained. In this sample the table shows tens of thousands of clones, and no singletons are among them. Of the sample, roughly 3.6% is held by the ten largest clones. The sample taken for sequencing was peripheral blood mononuclear cells. The source is a person aged 18 to 70 in good health.

This clone has at least ten counts. The sequence runs out 3 residues before the end of the CDR3; the remainder is reconstructed from the germline J gene. The chain combines TRBV20-1 with TRBJ1-5, with a tentative D call TRBD1 (5 bases). Germline assignment: CDR1 DFQATT and CDR2 SNEGSKA (reference sequence). The V end was cut by 1 base, the J end by 0 bases, with 13 bases between. The CDR3 is 16 amino acids. This CDR3 reads CSARALDSSSNQPQHF. The sequenced part of the CDR3 DNA is TGCAGTGCTAGAGCTCTAGACAGCAGTAGCAATCAGCCC.

Remarks on this clone: Read sequence stops 3 residues before the CDR3 end, and the germline J gene provides the missing end. This chain connects TRBV7-9 to TRBJ1-2; D is unclear. The CDR3 runs to 14 residues. CDR1 is SEHNR and CDR2 is FQNEAQ in the germline V gene (reference sequence). CDR3 bases read: TGTGCCAGCAGCCATCTTCGGTGGGCCTACGAC. This gives the protein CASSHLRWAYD. The entire CDR3 protein is CASSHLRWAYDYTF.

In its sample, this clone was seen many times. CDR3 DNA, as far as it was read: TGTGCCTGGATCCCGCCCGGCAGGCGCACCGGGGAG. Translation: CAWIPPGRRTGE. The whole CDR3 is CAWIPPGRRTGELFF. The chain employs TRBV30 and TRBJ2-2, with D uncertain. The CDR3 end falls 3 residues outside the read, so it is completed with the germline J gene. CDR3 length: 15 amino acids. The germline gives CDR1 GTSNPN, CDR2 SVGIG (reference sequence). Trimming took 4 bases from V and 4 from J, leaving 16 bases between them.

The table lists this clone with many counts. The CDR3 extends 3 residues past the end of the read, so its final part is completed from the germline J gene. The chain joins TRBV20-1 to TRBJ2-3, with 8 bases that match TRBD1. Germline V CDR1 and CDR2: DFQATT, SNEGSKA (reference sequence). CDR3 length equals 14 residues. The CDR3 bases that were read are TGCAGTGCTAGAGATAGGACAGGGTGGGAGACG. Amino acid sequence: CSARDRTGWET. The complete CDR3 sequence is CSARDRTGWETQYF.

This clone appeared many times. The missing CDR3 end, 3 residues past where the read stops, is filled in from the germline J gene. The chain joins TRBV6-1 to TRBJ2-7; 9 nucleotides align to TRBD1. The CDR3 covers 15 residues. Germline values: CDR1 MNHNS, CDR2 SASEGT. The trim removed 4 bases at V and 5 bases at J, leaving 9 bases unmatched. CDR3 residues: CASSASGTGTHEQYF. The covered CDR3 bases are TGTGCCAGCAGTGCGTCCGGGACAGGGACCCACGAG.

This clone was counted at least ten times. The read gets to within 3 residues of the CDR3 end, and the germline J gene fills in the rest. This rearrangement joins TRBV28 to TRBJ2-7; 8 positions match TRBD2. The CDR3 has 14 amino acids. J gave up 2 bases and V 6 bases, and 6 bases lay outside the gene matches. Germline V gene data show CDR1 as MDHEN and CDR2 as SYDVKM. CDR3 bases read: TGTGCCAGCAGCCTACGGGAGGGGGCCTACGAG. It is translated as CASSLREGAYE. The entire CDR3 is CASSLREGAYEQYF.

In its sample, this clone was seen a few times. The read ends 3 residues before the CDR3 terminus; that terminus is restored from the germline J gene. The chain recombines TRBV11-2 with TRBJ1-1; D gene unclear. V was clipped by 0 bases and J by 3 bases, with 11 bases between them. Germline lookup yields CDR1 SGHAT and CDR2 FQNNGV. The CDR3 length is 15 residues. The part of the CDR3 DNA that was read is TGTGCCAGCAGCTTAGATCTAAGCCGCTACACTGAA. The encoded protein is CASSLDLSRYTE. The entire CDR3 sequence reads CASSLDLSRYTEAFF.

This clone was counted at least ten times. Partial CDR3 DNA: TGTGCCAGCAGCTCCGGGTCTATTACCTACGAG. Protein sequence: CASSSGSITYE. From start to end, the CDR3 is CASSSGSITYEQYF. This sequence joins TRBV5-6 and TRBJ2-7; D unresolved. The CDR3 extends 3 residues past the end of the read, so its final part is completed from the germline J gene. This CDR3 region has 14 residues. Trimming stripped 3 bases from V and 2 bases from J, with 12 bases between. Germline CDR1 and CDR2: SGHDT and YYEEEE.

This clone was observed at least ten times. The CDR3 extends 3 residues past the end of the read, so its final part is completed from the germline J gene. This sequence joins TRBV20-1 and TRBJ2-1; D is undetermined. The length of the CDR3 is 14 residues. CDR1 and CDR2 (germline): DFQATT, SNEGSKA (reference sequence). V gave up 4 bases and J gave up 4 bases, with 14 bases separating them. The CDR3 bases that were read are TGCAGTGCTACCCGACTCTTCGAGTACAATGAG. Translation: CSATRLFEYNE. The full CDR3 protein is CSATRLFEYNEQFF.

This clone occurred many times. The read ends 3 residues early relative to the CDR3; the germline J gene fills the gap. The chain links TRBV12-3 or TRBV12-4 to TRBJ1-2; weak D call: TRBD1 (6 bases). The ends were cut back, 5 bases at V and 2 bases at J, with 9 bases in the middle. CDR3 length: 13 amino acids. The CDR3 sequence: CASSLGQNYGYTF. CDR3 DNA (partial): TGTGCCAGCAGTCTGGGACAAAACTATGGC.

This clone was seen a handful of times. The read ends 3 residues shy of where the CDR3 ends; the end is completed using the germline J gene. V and J are TRBV10-2 and TRBJ2-5; D is possibly TRBD2 (6 bases). Trimming pared 7 bases from V and 5 bases from J, leaving 14 bases between. Germline values: CDR1 WSHSY, CDR2 SAAADI. This CDR3 spans 13 amino acids. The CDR3 loop reads CASNIGGAETQYF. Partial CDR3 DNA: TGCGCCAGCAACATCGGGGGAGCCGAGACC.